This TCR beta chain was captured by sequencing in a study of regulatory T cells in long-lasting Graves disease. Study-level points and caveats: TCR diversity was lower in persistent Graves' patients than in newly diagnosed ones. Shared public clonotypes totalled fewer than 3,000 in persistent patients, compared with about 930 in new patients.

Arm-PCR with iRepertoire HTBI primers amplified the CDR3 regions for these TCR beta libraries. TCRdb re-derived calls from the multiplex PCR reads in MiXCR, one entry per CDR3 protein. The sample has a few hundred thousand distinct CDR3 sequences; less than 20% are singletons. Time point specified: newly diagnosed GD, antithyroid drugs for less than 3 months. PBMCs were the source of the RNA used for TCR sequencing. Trimming shortened V by 6 bases and J by 9 bases, and 8 bases separated the two germline ends. Germline CDR1 MDHEN, CDR2 SYDVKM. The CDR3 length is 10 residues. Ten or more counts support this clonotype. Its antigen is currently unknown. The same specimen was also included in a second study, on T cells in Graves' hyperthyroidism and ophthalmopathy.

V gene TRBV28 combines with J gene TRBJ1-1; the D is unclear. The sequence came from a woman aged 30 to 39 with Graves disease. The starting material was peripheral blood mononuclear cells (PBMCs), obtained at new diagnosis, from a patient treated with antithyroid drugs. This CDR3 reads CASRATKAFF. The CDR3 DNA is TGTGCCAGCAGGGCGACAAAAGCTTTCTTT.